This T cell receptor (beta chain) was identified in a study of T cell responses to AZD1222 COVID-19 vaccine. Points from the study as a whole: The donor group comprised mostly white British people and more females; the analysis possibly underestimated clonal diversity. Spike as a whole was targeted by vaccine-associated CD4 TCRs, dominant at 160-218 and 743-854. Once two AZD1222 doses were given, Spike-specific TCR breadth and depth went up.

Second doses that came at about 4 or about 12 weeks were put together. Sequencing was performed with immunoSEQ multiplex PCR; in TCRdb, only in-frame clones are kept and a portion is missing. This table has about 180,000 clones, 85% to 95% appearing once. As to this clone: What it binds is unknown. This same CDR3 is encoded by further DNA sequences in the sample.

This specimen was peripheral blood, taken 28 days after the second AZD1222 dose. The TCR originated in an adult who received the AZD1222 COVID-19 vaccine.

CDR3 DNA: TGCAGTGCTCTCACTTCCTACGAGCAGTACTTC. It yields the protein CSALTSYEQYF. V gene TRBV20-1 combines with J gene TRBJ2-7, with D uncertain. The CDR3 contains 11 residues. Germline V gene lookup returns CDR1 DFQATT and CDR2 SNEGSKA (reference sequence). Trimming shortened V by 5 bases and J by 1 base, and 6 bases separated the two germline ends.